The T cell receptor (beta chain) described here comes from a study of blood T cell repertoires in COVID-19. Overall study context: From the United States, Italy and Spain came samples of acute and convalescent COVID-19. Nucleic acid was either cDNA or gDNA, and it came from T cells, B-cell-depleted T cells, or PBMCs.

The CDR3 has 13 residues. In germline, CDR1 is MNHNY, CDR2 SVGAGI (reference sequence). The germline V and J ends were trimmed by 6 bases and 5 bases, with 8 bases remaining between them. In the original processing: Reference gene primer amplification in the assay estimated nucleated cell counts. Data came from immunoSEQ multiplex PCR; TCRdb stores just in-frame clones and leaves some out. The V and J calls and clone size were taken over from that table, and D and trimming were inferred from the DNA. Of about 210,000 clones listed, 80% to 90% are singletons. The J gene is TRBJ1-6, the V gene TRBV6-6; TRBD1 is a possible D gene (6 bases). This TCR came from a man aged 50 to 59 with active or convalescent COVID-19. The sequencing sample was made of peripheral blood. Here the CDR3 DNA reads TGTGCCAGCAGCAACAGGGATAATTCACCCCTCCACTTT. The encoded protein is CASSNRDNSPLHF.